The source of this T cell receptor (beta chain) is a study of blood T cell repertoires in COVID-19. Profiling relied on immunoSEQ multiplex PCR, and the TCRdb table lists in-frame clones only, not all of them. The sample carries 85,000 to 95,000 clones, roughly 86% recorded once. CDR1 SGHAT and CDR2 FQNNGV come from the germline V gene. CDR3 length equals 15 residues. V gave up 3 bases and J gave up 2 bases, with 11 bases separating them. V gene TRBV11-2 combines with J gene TRBJ1-3, with D possibly matching TRBD1 (5 bases). This sequence originates from a human donor with acute or convalescent COVID-19. The donor label of this sample is uncertain. The sequenced sample was peripheral blood. The CDR3 loop reads CASSFQGGPGNTIYF. In nucleotides, the CDR3 is TGTGCCAGCAGCTTCCAGGGAGGGCCTGGAAACACCATATATTTT.